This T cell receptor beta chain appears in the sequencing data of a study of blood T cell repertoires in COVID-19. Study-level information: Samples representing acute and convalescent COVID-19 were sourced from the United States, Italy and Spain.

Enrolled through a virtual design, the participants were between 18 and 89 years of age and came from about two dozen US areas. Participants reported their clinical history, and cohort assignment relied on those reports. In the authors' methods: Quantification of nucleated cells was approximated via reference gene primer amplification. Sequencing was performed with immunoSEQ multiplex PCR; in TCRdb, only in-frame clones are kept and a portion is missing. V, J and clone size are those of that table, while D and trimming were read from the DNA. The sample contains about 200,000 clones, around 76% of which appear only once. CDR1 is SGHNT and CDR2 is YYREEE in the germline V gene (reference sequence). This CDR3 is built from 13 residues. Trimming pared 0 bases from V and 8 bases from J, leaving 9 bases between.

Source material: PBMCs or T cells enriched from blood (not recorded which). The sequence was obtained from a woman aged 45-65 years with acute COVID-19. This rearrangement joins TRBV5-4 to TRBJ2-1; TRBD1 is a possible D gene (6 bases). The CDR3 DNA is TGTGCCAGCAGCTTGGACAGGGCGGATGAGCAGTTCTTC. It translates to CASSLDRADEQFF.